The present entry profiles one T cell receptor (beta chain) with its context. This sample is drawn from a study of T cell changes during pregnancy in multiple sclerosis. Germline lookup yields CDR1 MNHNY and CDR2 SVGAGI (reference sequence). The CDR3 has 16 residues. The V end was cut by 0 bases, the J end by 0 bases, with 11 bases between. Here immunoSEQ multiplex PCR was the method, and the copy in TCRdb shows in-frame clones only, minus some. Seen here are 38,000 or so clones, approximately 92% observed once, and the top ten hold roughly 13%. Sequenced material: CD8+ T cells from peripheral blood mononuclear cells, taken in the first trimester of pregnancy. The chain employs TRBV6-6 and TRBJ1-1; maybe TRBD1 (5 bases). The sequence was collected from a female donor with multiple sclerosis, enrolled in a pregnancy study. CDR3 in DNA: TGTGCCAGCAGTTACTCGAAAGACAGTCTGAACACTGAAGCTTTCTTT. Its translation: CASSYSKDSLNTEAFF.